The entry that follows covers one T cell receptor (beta chain) sequence. Its antigen is not known. CDR3 size: 12 residues. In germline, CDR1 is MNHNY, CDR2 SVGAGI (reference sequence). The V and J ends lost 6 bases and 9 bases, in that order; junction bases with no gene match: 5. Some clones are missing from TCRdb's copy, which holds only in-frame ones; the method was immunoSEQ multiplex PCR. Of under 40,000 clones in the sample, about 81% were seen once. This sample stems from a study of vaccination effects on CD4 cells after COVID-19. Across the study: Antigen-specific CD4+ T cell clonotypes were called by their expansion after viral peptide-pool culture in ViraFEST. Every participant took two doses of the BNT162b2 or mRNA-1273 vaccine.

Whole-study findings and limits: Marked clonal contraction of infection- and vaccine-induced clones was seen late after vaccination.

Culture lasted roughly eleven days before CD4+ T cell isolation. None of these healthy vaccinees had been infected with SARS-CoV-2 before vaccination. The material was CD4+ T cells from PBMCs cultured without peptide, obtained before COVID-19 vaccination. The rearrangement links TRBV6-6 to TRBJ1-5; the match to TRBD1 covers 7 bases. The TCR originated in a human donor who received a COVID-19 vaccine. CDR3 region: CASRTPGGPQHF. CDR3 in DNA: TGTGCCAGCAGAACTCCAGGGGGGCCCCAGCATTTT.